One sample yielded the 25 T cell receptor beta chains listed below, sequenced in a study of T-cell reconstitution after alpha-beta-depleted transplantation in children. It was with unique molecular identifiers that the TCRbeta library was prepared. TCRdb reanalysed the PCR reads using MiXCR and keeps one entry per CDR3 protein. The sample includes about 540,000 distinct CDR3 sequences, about a sixth of them seen just once. Specimen: PBMCs from the stem cell graft donor, collected from the stem cell graft. These receptors were taken from a human donor who donated a stem cell graft to a child with acute lymphoblastic leukemia.

This clonotype has only a few counts. This sequence joins TRBV15 and TRBJ2-7, with TRBD1 matching over 7 bases. V trimming: 4 bases; J trimming: 3 bases; junction bases outside the gene matches: 3. Germline assignment: CDR1 LNHNV and CDR2 YYDKDF (reference sequence). The CDR3 is 13 amino acids. CDR3 loop: CATSKDRSYEQYF. The CDR3 region has the DNA TGTGCCACCAGCAAGGACAGGAGCTACGAGCAGTACTTC.

V gene TRBV4-2 combines with J gene TRBJ2-1; TRBD1 aligns across 9 bases. V was pared by 4 bases and J by 3 bases, with 7 bases of the junction left unmatched. The CDR3 covers 16 residues. Germline V gene data show CDR1 as LGHNA and CDR2 as YNFKEQ. The CDR3 loop is CASSRDRAVDYNEQFF. The CDR3 DNA sequence: TGTGCCAGCAGCCGGGACAGGGCAGTGGACTACAATGAGCAGTTCTTC.

The table lists this clonotype with a few counts. The chain combines TRBV7-8 with TRBJ1-5; no firm D call. The germline V gene has CDR1 SGHVS and CDR2 FQNEAQ. This CDR3 spans 15 amino acids. V gave up 0 bases and J gave up 4 bases, with 10 bases separating them. The CDR3 reads CASSLATGRNQPQHF. In nucleotides, the CDR3 is TGTGCCAGCAGCTTAGCGACGGGCCGGAATCAGCCCCAGCATTTT.

The V and J genes are TRBV6-1 and TRBJ1-5; 7 bases align to TRBD1. Germline CDR1 and CDR2: MNHNS and SASEGT. Trimming removed 5 bases from V and 7 bases from J; junction bases left unmatched: 8. CDR3 length: 14 residues. CDR3 sequence reads: CASSTDRAGQPQHF. CDR3 coding DNA: TGTGCCAGCAGTACAGACAGGGCCGGCCAGCCCCAGCATTTT.

V and J are TRBV5-1 and TRBJ1-1; no reliable D call. Germline CDR1 is SGHRS and CDR2 is YFSETQ. The V gene lost 2 bases and the J gene lost 7 bases, with 12 bases spanning the gap. This CDR3 spans 13 amino acids. In DNA form, the CDR3 reads TGCGCCAGCAGCTTCCCGGGGAAATTTGAAGCTTTCTTT. Translating it yields CASSFPGKFEAFF. Combining the CDR3 with reference TRBV5-1 and TRBJ1-1 gives the whole variable domain KAGVTQTPRYLIKTRGQQVTLSCSPISGHRSVSWYQQTPGQGLQFLFEYFSETQRNKGNFPGRFSGRQFSNSRSEMNVSTLELGDSALYLCASSFPGKFEAFFGQGTRLTVV.

The gene calls are TRBV5-1 and TRBJ1-2; tentatively, D is TRBD1 (6 bases). Trimming pared 0 bases from V and 4 bases from J, leaving 10 bases between. Germline V gives CDR1 SGHRS, CDR2 YFSETQ. The CDR3 runs 14 residues. CDR3 in amino acids: CASSLVGDIYGYTF. CDR3 bases: TGCGCCAGCAGCTTGGTTGGGGACATCTATGGCTACACCTTC.

This clonotype has more than one count but fewer than ten. V gene TRBV29-1 combines with J gene TRBJ1-2; D might be TRBD1 (5 bases). From germline, CDR1 is SQVTM and CDR2 ANQGSEA. V was trimmed by 6 bases and J by 0 bases, leaving 11 bases between them. CDR3 size: 13 residues. The CDR3 spells CSVTEAANYGYTF. CDR3 bases: TGCAGCGTGACAGAAGCAGCTAACTATGGCTACACCTTC.

This clonotype came up a few times. V usage is TRBV5-1 and J usage is TRBJ1-1, with 7 bases identical to TRBD1. Germline V lookup: CDR1 SGHRS, CDR2 YFSETQ. Trimming cost V 0 bases and J 3 bases; bases outside gene matches: 5. This CDR3 contains 15 residues. CDR3 in DNA: TGCGCCAGCAGCTTGGGGCCCCAGGGGGACACTGAAGCTTTCTTT. As protein: CASSLGPQGDTEAFF.

The chain joins TRBV5-5 to TRBJ2-7; no reliable D call. The CDR3 spans 13 residues. Deletions cut 4 bases from V and 2 bases from J, with 10 bases between. CDR1 and CDR2 from the germline V gene are SGHKS and YYEKEE (reference sequence). For the CDR3, the DNA is TGTGCCAGCAGCGCGTCGGTTGCCTACGAGCAGTACTTC. This encodes CASSASVAYEQYF.

The gene calls are TRBV5-6 and TRBJ2-7, with no clear D. This CDR3 comprises 17 residues. Germline loops: CDR1 SGHDT, CDR2 YYEEEE. The germline V and J ends were trimmed by 3 bases and 2 bases, with 21 bases remaining between them. The CDR3 loop reads CASSSDDVALGTYEQYF. CDR3 DNA sequence: TGTGCCAGCAGCTCGGACGATGTGGCGTTAGGAACCTACGAGCAGTACTTC. The variable domain in full, with the rest retrieved from reference TRBV5-6 and TRBJ2-7, is DAGVTQSPTHLIKTRGQQVTLRCSPKSGHDTVSWYQQALGQGPQFIFQYYEEEERQRGNFPDRFSGHQFPNYSSELNVNALLLGDSALYLCASSSDDVALGTYEQYFGPGTRLTVT.

The chain employs TRBV12-3 or TRBV12-4 and TRBJ2-7, with D possibly matching TRBD2 (5 bases). The length of the CDR3 is 15 residues. V lost 5 bases and J 0 bases, leaving 14 bases between the germline ends. The CDR3 DNA reads TGTGCCAGCAGTCGGACTGCTGCCACCTCCTACGAGCAGTACTTC. This gives the protein CASSRTAATSYEQYF.

The chain uses TRBV7-2 and TRBJ2-1; tentatively, D is TRBD1 or TRBD2 (5 bases each). The CDR3 length is 14 residues. Germline V lookup: CDR1 SGHTA, CDR2 FQGNSA. The germline V and J ends were trimmed by 5 bases and 6 bases, with 14 bases remaining between them. The CDR3, as DNA: TGTGCCAGCAGCCGAGGGGCTAGCATCAATGAGCAGTTCTTC. As protein: CASSRGASINEQFF.

This sequence joins TRBV25-1 and TRBJ2-7, with a possible D match to TRBD2 (6 bases). The CDR3 runs to 17 residues. Germline CDR1 and CDR2: MGHDK and SYGVNS. The germline V and J ends were trimmed by 1 base and 2 bases, with 18 bases remaining between them. CDR3 sequence reads: CASSESPGLSNAYEQYF. CDR3 DNA sequence: TGTGCCAGCAGTGAATCCCCGGGACTCAGCAACGCCTACGAGCAGTACTTC.

This clonotype showed up just a few times. The chain couples TRBV5-1 to TRBJ2-1, with 11 bases that match TRBD2. The junction had 12 bases not matched to a gene; V was cut back by 2 bases and J by 5 bases. The V gene's germline CDR1 is SGHRS and CDR2 YFSETQ. The CDR3 covers 18 residues. DNA for the CDR3: TGCGCCAGCAGCTTTTATACTAGCGGGAGAGGAATCGACAATGAGCAGTTCTTC. Translating it yields CASSFYTSGRGIDNEQFF. Full variable domain (outside the CDR3, taken from reference TRBV5-1 and TRBJ2-1): KAGVTQTPRYLIKTRGQQVTLSCSPISGHRSVSWYQQTPGQGLQFLFEYFSETQRNKGNFPGRFSGRQFSNSRSEMNVSTLELGDSALYLCASSFYTSGRGIDNEQFFGPGTRLTVL.

V is TRBV7-9 and J is TRBJ1-1, with TRBD1 matching over 7 bases. The V and J ends lost 5 bases and 0 bases, in that order; junction bases with no gene match: 6. The CDR3 runs 15 residues. CDR1 and CDR2 (germline): SEHNR, FQNEAQ (reference sequence). The CDR3 nucleotides are TGTGCCAGCAGCCGCGGACAGGACATGAACACTGAAGCTTTCTTT. Its translation: CASSRGQDMNTEAFF.

This clonotype was seen a handful of times. This chain links TRBV20-1 with TRBJ1-2; the D is unclear. This CDR3 region has 12 residues. Looked up from germline, CDR1 is DFQATT and CDR2 is SNEGSKA (reference sequence). Trimming took 3 bases from V and 1 from J, leaving 6 bases between them. CDR3 sequence reads: CSASDGNYGYTF. The CDR3 DNA sequence: TGCAGTGCTAGCGACGGTAACTATGGCTACACCTTC.

In this sample, this clonotype turned up a few times. This sequence joins TRBV2 and TRBJ1-6; D is uncertain. Trimming took 2 bases from V and 8 from J, leaving 13 bases between them. The CDR3 contains 15 residues. Looked up from germline, CDR1 is SNHLY and CDR2 is FYNNEI. For the CDR3, the DNA is TGTGCCAGCAGTGAAATGGCTAGGCTGGATTCACCCCTCCACTTT. Translation: CASSEMARLDSPLHF.

The rearrangement links TRBV29-1 to TRBJ2-7; D possibly uses TRBD1 or TRBD2 (5 bases each). V was cut by 5 bases and J by 2 bases, with 13 bases left in between. The CDR3 has 13 amino acids. The germline V gene has CDR1 SQVTM and CDR2 ANQGSEA. The CDR3 loop is CSVSRDGAYEQYF. CDR3 coding DNA: TGCAGCGTTTCCCGGGACGGAGCCTACGAGCAGTACTTC.

The CDR3 coding sequence is TGTGCCAGCAACGTCGGGGGGGAGTCCTACGAGCAGTACTTC. It yields the protein CASNVGGESYEQYF. The chain recombines TRBV7-2 with TRBJ2-7; TRBD2 aligns across 8 bases. CDR3 length equals 14 residues. J lost 1 base, V lost 7 bases, and 6 bases had no gene match. Germline CDR1 is SGHTA and CDR2 is FQGNSA.

The rearrangement links TRBV4-2 to TRBJ2-1; TRBD2 agrees at 8 bases. The CDR3 contains 17 residues. Trimming took 1 base from V and 0 from J; bases not matched to a gene: 5. Germline V gives CDR1 LGHNA, CDR2 YNFKEQ. CDR3 loop: CASSQGSGGSSYNEQFF. The CDR3 DNA is TGTGCCAGCAGCCAAGGGTCGGGGGGGAGCTCCTACAATGAGCAGTTCTTC.

The chain is built from TRBV28 and TRBJ2-7; weak D call: TRBD2 (5 bases). Trimming stripped 7 bases from V and 3 bases from J, with 19 bases between. Germline V gene lookup returns CDR1 MDHEN and CDR2 SYDVKM. The length of the CDR3 is 15 residues. CDR3 in amino acids: CASTPLESGDYEQYF. In DNA, the CDR3 is TGTGCCAGCACCCCCTTGGAAAGCGGAGACTACGAGCAGTACTTC.

This clonotype showed up just a few times. The V and J genes are TRBV20-1 and TRBJ2-4, with 8 bases that match TRBD2. The CDR3 runs to 15 residues. With V trimmed by 5 bases and J by 9 bases, 15 bases remained unmatched. The germline V gene encodes CDR1 DFQATT and CDR2 SNEGSKA (reference sequence). CDR3 region: CSAPWTSSIPPIQYF. CDR3 DNA: TGCAGTGCTCCCTGGACTAGCTCCATCCCCCCCATTCAGTACTTC.

The V gene is TRBV5-6, the J gene TRBJ2-7; D remains ambiguous. There are 14 residues in the CDR3. The germline V and J ends were trimmed by 3 bases and 9 bases, with 19 bases remaining between them. Germline loops: CDR1 SGHDT, CDR2 YYEEEE. Written as DNA, the CDR3 is TGTGCCAGCAGCTCCGCAACCGAATCAAGCGCGCAGTACTTC. Amino acids: CASSSATESSAQYF.

The J gene is TRBJ2-7, the V gene TRBV27; 8 bases fit TRBD2. The CDR3 is 13 amino acids. J gave up 6 bases and V 2 bases, and 3 bases lay outside the gene matches. Germline V lookup: CDR1 MNHEY, CDR2 SMNVEV (reference sequence). CDR3 nucleotide sequence: TGTGCCAGCAGTTTAATTGCGGGAGGCGAGCAGTACTTC. This sequence encodes CASSLIAGGEQYF.

CDR3 residues: CASSSQAGGSEQFF. The DNA for the CDR3 is TGTGCCAGCAGTTCACAAGCGGGGGGGTCTGAGCAGTTCTTC. The V call is TRBV27, the J call TRBJ2-1; 10 positions agree with TRBD2. CDR1 and CDR2 from the germline V gene are MNHEY and SMNVEV (reference sequence). Trimming removed 4 bases from V and 9 bases from J; junction bases left unmatched: 6. This CDR3 is 14 amino acids long.